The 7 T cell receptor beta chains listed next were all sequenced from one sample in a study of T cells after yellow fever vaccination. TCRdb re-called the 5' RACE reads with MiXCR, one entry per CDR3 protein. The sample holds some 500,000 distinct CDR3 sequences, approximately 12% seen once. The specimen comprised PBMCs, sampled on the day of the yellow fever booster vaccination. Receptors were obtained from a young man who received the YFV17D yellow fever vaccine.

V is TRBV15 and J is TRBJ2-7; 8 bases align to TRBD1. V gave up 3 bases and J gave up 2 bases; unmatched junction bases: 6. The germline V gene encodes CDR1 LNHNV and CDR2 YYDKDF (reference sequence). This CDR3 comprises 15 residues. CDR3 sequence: CATSRGTTGAYEQYF. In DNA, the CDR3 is TGTGCCACCAGCAGGGGTACGACAGGGGCCTACGAGCAGTACTTC.

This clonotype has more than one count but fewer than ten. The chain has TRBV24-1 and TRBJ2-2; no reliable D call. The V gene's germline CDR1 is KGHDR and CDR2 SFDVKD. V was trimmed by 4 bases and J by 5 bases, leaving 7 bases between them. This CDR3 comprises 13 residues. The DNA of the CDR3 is TGTGCCACCAGTGAAGAACTGACCGGGGAGCTGTTTTTT. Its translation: CATSEELTGELFF.

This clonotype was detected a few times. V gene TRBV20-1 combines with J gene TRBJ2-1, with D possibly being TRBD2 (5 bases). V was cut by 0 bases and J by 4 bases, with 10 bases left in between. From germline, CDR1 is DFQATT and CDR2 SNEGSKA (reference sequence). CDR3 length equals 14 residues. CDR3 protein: CSAREVSGYNEQFF. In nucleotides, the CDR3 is TGCAGTGCTAGAGAGGTCAGCGGATACAATGAGCAGTTCTTC.

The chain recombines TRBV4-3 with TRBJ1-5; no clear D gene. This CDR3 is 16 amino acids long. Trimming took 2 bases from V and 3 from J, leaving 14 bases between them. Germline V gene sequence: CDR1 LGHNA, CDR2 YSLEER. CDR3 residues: CASSQSWVRINQPQHF. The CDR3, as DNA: TGCGCCAGCAGCCAATCTTGGGTCCGAATCAATCAGCCCCAGCATTTT.

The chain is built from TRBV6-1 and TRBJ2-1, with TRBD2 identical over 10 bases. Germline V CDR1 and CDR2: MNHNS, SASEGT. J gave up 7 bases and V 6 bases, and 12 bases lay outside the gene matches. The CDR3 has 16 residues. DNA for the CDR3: TGTGCCAGCAGAGAAATCTTCGGGACTAGCGTAAATGAGCAGTTCTTC. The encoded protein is CASREIFGTSVNEQFF.

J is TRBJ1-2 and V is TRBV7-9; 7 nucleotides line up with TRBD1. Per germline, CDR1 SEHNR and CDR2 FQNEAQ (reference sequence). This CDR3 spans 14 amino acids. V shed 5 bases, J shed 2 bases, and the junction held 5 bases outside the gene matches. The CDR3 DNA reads TGTGCCAGCAGCCTTTTGACAGGGAACTATGGCTACACCTTC. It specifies CASSLLTGNYGYTF.

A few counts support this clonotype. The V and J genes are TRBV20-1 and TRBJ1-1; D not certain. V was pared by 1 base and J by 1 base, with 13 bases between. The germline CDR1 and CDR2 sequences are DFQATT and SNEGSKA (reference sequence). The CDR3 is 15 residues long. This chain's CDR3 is CSARVMSLRNTEAFF. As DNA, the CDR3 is TGCAGTGCTAGAGTTATGTCCCTCAGGAACACTGAAGCTTTCTTT.